This T cell receptor (beta chain) was profiled in a study of cytomegalovirus exposure and HLA in healthy donors (dated by TCRdb to the late 2010s). For context, the study as a whole: In an earlier analysis of some 610 of the donors, 276 Gb of sequence data and approximately 100 million unique TCR beta sequences from roughly 190 million T cells were reported. The study profiled the T cell repertoires of hundreds of subjects by immunosequencing and related them to cytomegalovirus serostatus. Besides the first cohort of about 730 subjects, a separate validation cohort made up of 90 to 150 different subjects was used. Donor age, sex, ethnicity and CMV serostatus were compiled together with the repertoire data. To predict cytomegalovirus infection status, the study combined high-throughput TCR immunosequencing, statistical association of individual TCRs with disease status, and machine learning. To decide whether each TCR beta V gene segment behaved as functional or pseudogenic, an earlier analysis of some 570 of the donors relied on high-throughput TCR beta sequencing. Among roughly 400 genotyped donors of the cohort, an average of approximately 200,000 unique TCR beta nucleotide sequences was sequenced per donor, of which about 19% were non-productive. Typing coverage varied by locus: roughly 629-640 donors for A, B, C, DRB1 and DQB1; 522 for DQA1; some 610 for DPA1; 400 to 480 for DPB1. About five DR-DQ haplotypes were treated as single units for association and clustering because of strong linkage in the cohort. Class I and class II HLA loci were covered by the typing at four-digit resolution. The genetic ancestry cluster associated with self-reported Caucasian donors included 80% to 90% of the approximately 400 genotyped donors. Genome-wide SNP genotypes for about 65% of the 666 donors were used in a later genetic analysis, which treated that subset as a discovery cohort. The aim of the study was to test whether cataloging public T cell receptors could identify signatures of past pathogen exposure. The later analysis used no new phenotypic data to find candidate immune exposures, relying instead on TCR beta sequences and their occurrence across donors. An early release covering some 640 HLA-typed donors comprised roughly 300 gigabases of sequencing data and approximately 85 million unique TCR sequences. Every discovery cohort repertoire had been produced on one sequencing platform. A later analysis re-analyzed previously published TCR beta repertoires from hundreds of donors and added high-resolution HLA genotyping to study TCR occurrence patterns. Broad study findings and their caveats: Cytomegalovirus status was reported to be diagnosed by the classifier with high specificity and sensitivity in both the original and validation cohorts. Linkage disequilibrium might explain the correlated functional status among segregating V segments, but an unknown experimental factor could not be excluded. A later analysis found that TCR association rates varied across HLA loci, with DRB1 alleles showing the most associated TCRs and HLA-C alleles the fewest. Strong co-occurrence of HLA alleles, especially DR and DQ, made assigning TCR associations to individual alleles difficult. A later genetic analysis associated a missense DCLRE1C variant with V-gene and J-gene trimming of TCR beta chains, and an independent cohort replicated the association. While some public TCRs were present in many individuals, most TCR sequences turned up only very rarely across donors. HLA typing was unavailable for some donors at each locus, so association tests used only the typed subset. The only immune exposure information available for the cohort was CMV serostatus. The authors suggested that the approach could potentially be extended to other disease states and immunological phenotypes. In a later analysis, around 17,000 TCR beta sequences were associated with specific HLA alleles at a false discovery rate of 0.05. According to a later analysis, most CMV-associated TCR beta chains appeared to be HLA-restricted, and the HLA associations seemed to be driven largely by CMV exposure. A further reported finding was that TCR beta sequences accurately predicted the HLA-A and HLA-B alleles for most subjects in the first cohort. In a later analysis, several top co-occurrence clusters were reported to appear linked to parvovirus B19, influenza, CMV and Epstein-Barr virus. A later genetic analysis reported fewer N-insertions in productive TCRs among donors in an Asian-associated ancestry cluster than the roughly 700-donor mean. In the study, 150 to 200 TCR beta chains were listed as associated with cytomegalovirus. Sequencing depth was assumed to be roughly uniform across donors in the presence/absence analyses, though that assumption may not hold. In a later analysis, HLA-associated TCR beta chains were found to be more clonally expanded and to have lower generation probabilities than equally common non-associated chains. The earlier analysis of a few hundred of the donors excluded 15 to 20 rarely observed V segments, including chromosome 9 orphons, because counts were too low. The 87-base-pair reads could not distinguish some IMGT-functional V segments, including TRBV6-2 and TRBV6-3, so those segments were excluded. Only TCR beta chains were sequenced in this cohort, and the absence of alpha or paired-chain data limited detectable features. In an earlier analysis of approximately 590 of the donors, most TCR beta V segments appeared in productive rearrangements about 87% or about 30% of the time, broadly matching IMGT annotations. A cluster of highly shared sequence variants was judged likely to be a technical artifact of the sequencing pipeline. A few of the identified cytomegalovirus-associated TCR beta chains were confirmed in vitro to be specific for cytomegalovirus antigens.

The CDR3 covers 14 residues, taking in both the cysteine and the phenylalanine. This entry keeps only the CDR3 DNA: 42 bases, framed from base 1. Based on the germline V gene (reference sequence), the CDR1 and CDR2 sequences are SEHNR and FQNEAQ. Details on this clone: Its cognate antigen has yet to be identified. A junction end diverges from the germline sequence, so it may reflect a read error.

The cohort comprised 666 healthy bone marrow donors. At the time of sampling, all cohort members were nominally healthy, though unrecorded immune exposures were likely present. The donor was CMV seronegative and belonged to the group of over 300 seronegative cohort members. Each donor provided a peripheral blood sample, and peripheral blood mononuclear cells were used for TCR beta sequencing. The Qiagen DNeasy Blood Extraction Kit was used to extract genomic DNA from the blood cell samples. The library came from the immunoSEQ multiplex PCR assay. For the multiplex PCR, a mixture combining 60 forward primers for TCR Vbeta segments and 13 reverse primers for TCR Jbeta segments was used. A multiplex PCR assay on genomic DNA amplified the CDR3 region of rearranged TCR beta genes. On the Illumina HiSeq System, the amplified TCR beta libraries were sequenced as 87-base-pair reads. On the authors' methods: In a later analysis, about 80 million unique TCR beta chains were counted across the 650 to 750 repertoires, and about 10 million of these chains were shared by at least two donors. Raw reads were error-corrected and collapsed into unique sequences with a nearest-neighbor algorithm that merged closely related sequences to remove PCR and sequencing errors. To assign V, D and J gene segments, CDR3 sequences were aligned to IMGT reference sequences. For a sequence to be retained, a match of at least six nucleotides was required to both a V gene segment and a J gene segment. A rearrangement was called productive if the CDR3 had no stop codons and remained in frame with V and J, and every other rearrangement was called non-productive. Following IMGT convention, CDR3 was defined as the stretch from the second conserved V-encoded cysteine to the conserved J-encoded phenylalanine. The earlier analysis of about 560 of the donors excluded any sequence lacking an unambiguous match to a single V gene segment. An earlier analysis of roughly 590 of the donors called V segments functional above 56.7% productive rearrangements and segregating when the between-donor standard deviation exceeded 5%. A statistical classification framework was built to diagnose cytomegalovirus status from the catalog of TCR beta chain sequences. V and J gene assignment, in a later analysis, came from comparing TCR nucleotide sequences with IMGT/GENE-DB human TR gene sequences. A later analysis assigned CDR3 sequences and most-parsimonious VDJ recombination scenarios with the TCRdist pipeline. In a later analysis, each TCR beta chain was defined by its CDR3 amino acid sequence together with its V-gene family, and reads lacking a unique V-gene family were excluded. In a later analysis, 450 to 600 highly shared, low-generation-probability nucleotide sequences were removed to address suspected cross-contamination and a sequencing artifact. In a later analysis, a clonal expansion index was calculated for each public chain from normalized within-repertoire ranks of inferred template counts. A later analysis computed generation probabilities with a VDJ recombination model fitted to out-of-frame rearrangements, and checked the results against IGoR. In a later analysis, TCR-TCR, TCR-HLA and TCR-CMV co-occurrence was scored with hypergeometric tests, and a repertoire-size bias correction was applied to TCR pairs. A later analysis estimated false discovery rates by permuting HLA or CMV assignments 20 times. In a later analysis, co-occurring TCRs were grouped using DBSCAN, with TCRdist sequence similarity added in when clustering inside HLA-allele-positive subsets. Repertoires with fewer than 30,000 or more than 120,000 public chains were left out of co-occurrence clustering, as were about 5 repertoires with anomalous nucleotide sharing. TCRdb limited this immuneACCESS table to in-frame rearrangements with V and J called. A share of clones is missing; checked studies link under half to unresolved V genes, and the rest is unexplained. That table furnishes V, J and clone size, whereas the DNA furnished D and trimming. The sample yields a few hundred thousand clones; about four fifths were counted once. Clones ranked in the top ten supply 2.9% of the sample.

The clonotype originates from a man aged 30 to 45 in good health and CMV-seronegative. Rearrangement joined TRBV7-9 to TRBJ1-5; a tentative D match to TRBD1 spans 6 bases. The sequenced sample was PBMCs. The CDR3 amino acid sequence is: CSSSPQGRVQPQHF. Read as DNA, the sequence is TGTTCCAGCAGCCCACAGGGTAGGGTTCAGCCCCAGCATTTT.